This T cell receptor beta chain appears in the sequencing data of a study of T cell repertoires in cytomegalovirus infection. CDR1 is SGHDT and CDR2 is YYEEEE in the germline V gene. This CDR3 spans 13 amino acids. The V end was cut by 1 base, the J end by 8 bases, with 10 bases between. TCRdb re-analysed the reads in MiXCR, keeping a single row per CDR3 protein. In the table there are approximately 500,000 distinct CDR3 sequences, approximately 16% of which are singletons. The sequenced sample was CD8+ T cells from PBMCs. The receptor comes from a human donor in good health (CMV status not recorded). Some clones in this sample may be carry-over from other donors' samples. The V call is TRBV5-6, the J call TRBJ2-1; D is unresolved. CDR3 coding DNA: TGTGCCAGCAGCTTGCCTATCCGCGATGAGCAGTTCTTC. It yields the protein CASSLPIRDEQFF.